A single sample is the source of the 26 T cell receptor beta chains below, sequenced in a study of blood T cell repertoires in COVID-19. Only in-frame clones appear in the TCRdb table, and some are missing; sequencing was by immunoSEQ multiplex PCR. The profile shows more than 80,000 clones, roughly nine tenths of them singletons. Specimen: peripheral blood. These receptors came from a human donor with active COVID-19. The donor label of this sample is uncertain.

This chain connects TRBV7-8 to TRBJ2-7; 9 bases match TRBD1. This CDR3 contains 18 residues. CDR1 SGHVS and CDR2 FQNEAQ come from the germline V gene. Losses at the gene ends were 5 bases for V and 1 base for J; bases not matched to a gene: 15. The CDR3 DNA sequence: TGTGCCAGCAGCCCCCGGCTAGCCCACAGGGGGCAGTCCTACGAGCAGTACTTC. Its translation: CASSPRLAHRGQSYEQYF.

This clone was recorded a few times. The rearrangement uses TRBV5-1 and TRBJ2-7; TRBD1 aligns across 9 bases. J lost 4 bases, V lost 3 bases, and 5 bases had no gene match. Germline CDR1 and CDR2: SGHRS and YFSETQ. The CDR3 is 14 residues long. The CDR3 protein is CASSSTGGEYEQYF. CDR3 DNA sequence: TGCGCCAGCAGCTCTACAGGGGGCGAGTACGAGCAGTACTTC.

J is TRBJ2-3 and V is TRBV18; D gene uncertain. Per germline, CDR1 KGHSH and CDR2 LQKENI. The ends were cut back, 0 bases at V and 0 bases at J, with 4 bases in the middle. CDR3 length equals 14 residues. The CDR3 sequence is CASSPPYSTDTQYF. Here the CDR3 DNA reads TGTGCCAGCTCACCACCGTATAGCACAGATACGCAGTATTTT.

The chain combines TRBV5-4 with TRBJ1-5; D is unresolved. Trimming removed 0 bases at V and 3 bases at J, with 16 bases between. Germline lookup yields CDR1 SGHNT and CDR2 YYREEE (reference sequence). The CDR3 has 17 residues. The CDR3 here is CASSLGPQTRDNQPQHF. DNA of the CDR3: TGTGCCAGCAGCTTGGGACCCCAAACTAGGGACAATCAGCCCCAGCATTTT.

As DNA, the CDR3 is TGTGCCAGCAGCGTAAACTACGAGCAGTACTTC. Translated, it gives CASSVNYEQYF. V gene TRBV3-1 (or the pseudogene TRBV3-2) combines with J gene TRBJ2-7, with unresolved D. V gave up 5 bases and J gave up 3 bases, with 5 bases separating them. CDR3 length: 11 amino acids. The V gene's germline CDR1 is LGHDT and CDR2 YNNKEL (reference sequence).

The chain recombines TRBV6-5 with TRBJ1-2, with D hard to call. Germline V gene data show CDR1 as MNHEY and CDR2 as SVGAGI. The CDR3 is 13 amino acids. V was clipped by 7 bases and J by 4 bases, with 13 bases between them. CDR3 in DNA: TGTGCCAGCACTCTTAATTCACTCTATGGCTACACCTTC. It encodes CASTLNSLYGYTF.

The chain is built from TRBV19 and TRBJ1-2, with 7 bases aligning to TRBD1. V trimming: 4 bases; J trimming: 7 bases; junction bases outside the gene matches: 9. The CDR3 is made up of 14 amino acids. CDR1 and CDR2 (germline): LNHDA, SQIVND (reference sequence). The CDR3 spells CASSTTGAVLGYTF. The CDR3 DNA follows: TGTGCCAGTAGTACCACAGGGGCGGTACTTGGCTACACCTTC.

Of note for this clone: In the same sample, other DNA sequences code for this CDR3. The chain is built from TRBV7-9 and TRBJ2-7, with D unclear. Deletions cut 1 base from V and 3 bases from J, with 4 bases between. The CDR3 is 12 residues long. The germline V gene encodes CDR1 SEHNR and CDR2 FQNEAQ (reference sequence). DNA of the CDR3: TGTGCCAGCAGCTTAGGCAGCTACGAGCAGTACTTC. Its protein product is CASSLGSYEQYF.

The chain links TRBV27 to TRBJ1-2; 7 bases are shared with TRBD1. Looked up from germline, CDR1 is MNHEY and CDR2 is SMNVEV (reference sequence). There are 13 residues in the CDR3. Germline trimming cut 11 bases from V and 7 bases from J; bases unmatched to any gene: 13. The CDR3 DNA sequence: TGTGCCCCTCCTTCTGACAGGGTGGTTGGCTACACCTTC. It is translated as CAPPSDRVVGYTF.

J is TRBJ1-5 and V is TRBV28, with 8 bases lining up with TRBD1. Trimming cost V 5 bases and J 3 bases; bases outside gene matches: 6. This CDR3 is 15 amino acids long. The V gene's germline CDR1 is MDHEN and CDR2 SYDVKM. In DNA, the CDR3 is TGTGCCAGCAGTCGGACAGGGAATAACAATCAGCCCCAGCATTTT. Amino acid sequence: CASSRTGNNNQPQHF.

In DNA, the CDR3 is TGCGCCAGCAGCCGCTCCACAGCGAACACCGGGGAGCTGTTTTTT. Translated: CASSRSTANTGELFF. V is TRBV5-1 and J is TRBJ2-2; no clear D gene. The CDR3 spans 15 residues. The germline V and J ends were trimmed by 4 bases and 0 bases, with 10 bases remaining between them. Germline assignment: CDR1 SGHRS and CDR2 YFSETQ.

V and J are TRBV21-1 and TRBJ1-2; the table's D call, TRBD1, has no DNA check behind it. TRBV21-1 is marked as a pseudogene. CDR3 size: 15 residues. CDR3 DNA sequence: TGTGCCAGCAGCAAAGGGGACAGGGGCAGCTATGGCTACACCTTC. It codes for CASSKGDRGSYGYTF.

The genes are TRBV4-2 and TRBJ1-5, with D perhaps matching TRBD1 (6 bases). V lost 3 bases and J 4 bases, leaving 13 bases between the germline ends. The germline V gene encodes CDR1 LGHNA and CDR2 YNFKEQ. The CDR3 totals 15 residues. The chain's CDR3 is CASSQKGDPNQPQHF. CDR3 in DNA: TGTGCCAGCAGCCAGAAGGGGGACCCAAATCAGCCCCAGCATTTT.

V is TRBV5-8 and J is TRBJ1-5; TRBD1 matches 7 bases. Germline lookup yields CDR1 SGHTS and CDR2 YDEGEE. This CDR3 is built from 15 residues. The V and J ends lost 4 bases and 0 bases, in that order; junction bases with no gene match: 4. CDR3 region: CASSLGTVSNQPQHF. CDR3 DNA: TGTGCCAGCAGCCTAGGGACAGTTAGCAATCAGCCCCAGCATTTT. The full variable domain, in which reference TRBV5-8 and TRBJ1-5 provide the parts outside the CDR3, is EAGVTQSPTHLIKTRGQQATLRCSPISGHTSVYWYQQALGLGLQFLLWYDEGEERNRGNFPPRFSGRQFPNYSSELNVNALELEDSALYLCASSLGTVSNQPQHFGDGTRLSIL.

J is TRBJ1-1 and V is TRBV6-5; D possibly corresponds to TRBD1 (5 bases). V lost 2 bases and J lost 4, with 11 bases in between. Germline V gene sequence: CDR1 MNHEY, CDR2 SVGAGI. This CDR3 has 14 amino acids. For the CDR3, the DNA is TGTGCCAGCAGTTACGTCAGGGTTAGCACTGAAGCTTTCTTT. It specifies CASSYVRVSTEAFF.

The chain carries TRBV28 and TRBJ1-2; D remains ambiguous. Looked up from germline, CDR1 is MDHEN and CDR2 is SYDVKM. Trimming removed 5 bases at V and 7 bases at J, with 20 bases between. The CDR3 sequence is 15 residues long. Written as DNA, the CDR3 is TGTGCCAGCAGTCCCCTCGACGTCGGTCGGAGTGGCTACACCTTC. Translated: CASSPLDVGRSGYTF.

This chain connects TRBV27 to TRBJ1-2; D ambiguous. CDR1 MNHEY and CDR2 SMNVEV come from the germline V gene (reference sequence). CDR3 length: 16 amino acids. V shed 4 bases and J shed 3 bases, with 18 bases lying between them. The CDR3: CASSWFRDTFDYGYTF. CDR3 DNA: TGTGCCAGCAGTTGGTTCCGGGATACGTTTGACTATGGCTACACCTTC.

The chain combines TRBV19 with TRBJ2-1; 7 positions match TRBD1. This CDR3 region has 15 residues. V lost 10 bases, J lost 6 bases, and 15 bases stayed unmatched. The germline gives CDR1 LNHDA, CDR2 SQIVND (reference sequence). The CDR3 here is CATGWTGRRSNEQFF. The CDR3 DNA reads TGTGCCACCGGGTGGACAGGAAGGCGATCCAATGAGCAGTTCTTC.

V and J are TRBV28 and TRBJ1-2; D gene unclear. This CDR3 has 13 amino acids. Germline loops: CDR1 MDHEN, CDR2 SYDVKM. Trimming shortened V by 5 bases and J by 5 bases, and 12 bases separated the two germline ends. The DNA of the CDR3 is TGTGCCAGCAGTAACGCCCCAGGATATGGCTACACCTTC. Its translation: CASSNAPGYGYTF.

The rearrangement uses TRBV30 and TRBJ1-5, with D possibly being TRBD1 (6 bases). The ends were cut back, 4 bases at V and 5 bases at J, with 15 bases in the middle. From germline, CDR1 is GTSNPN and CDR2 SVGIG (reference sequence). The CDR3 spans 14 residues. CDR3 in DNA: TGTGCCTGGAATACAGGGAAGGTGGATCAGCCCCAGCATTTT. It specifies CAWNTGKVDQPQHF.

CDR3 in amino acids: CASSTSGVNSPLHF. The CDR3, as DNA: TGTGCCAGCAGTACCTCAGGGGTCAATTCACCCCTCCACTTT. The chain carries TRBV6-5 and TRBJ1-6; the D gene is possibly TRBD1 (6 bases). The CDR3 runs to 14 residues. Deletions cut 5 bases from V and 7 bases from J, with 12 bases between. CDR1 and CDR2 from the germline V gene are MNHEY and SVGAGI.

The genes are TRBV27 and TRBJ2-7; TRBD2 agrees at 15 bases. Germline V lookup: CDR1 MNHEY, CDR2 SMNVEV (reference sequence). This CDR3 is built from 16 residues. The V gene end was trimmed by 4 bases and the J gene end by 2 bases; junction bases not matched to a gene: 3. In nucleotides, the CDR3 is TGTGCCAGCAGTTCCTGGACTAGCGGGGGGGCCTACGAGCAGTACTTC. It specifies CASSSWTSGGAYEQYF.

The CDR3 spells CASSLRQGRGNTEAFF. DNA for the CDR3: TGTGCCAGCAGCCTTAGACAGGGCAGAGGAAATACTGAAGCTTTCTTT. V is TRBV14 and J is TRBJ1-1; TRBD1 agrees at 7 bases. This CDR3 has 16 residues. Germline assignment: CDR1 SGHDN and CDR2 FVKESK. The V gene end was trimmed by 4 bases and the J gene end by 5 bases; junction bases not matched to a gene: 13.

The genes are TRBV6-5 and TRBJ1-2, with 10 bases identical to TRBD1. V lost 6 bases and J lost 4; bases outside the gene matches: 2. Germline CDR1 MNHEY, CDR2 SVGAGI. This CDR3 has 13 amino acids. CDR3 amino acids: CASRRTGGYGYTF. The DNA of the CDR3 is TGTGCCAGCAGGCGGACAGGGGGCTATGGCTACACCTTC.

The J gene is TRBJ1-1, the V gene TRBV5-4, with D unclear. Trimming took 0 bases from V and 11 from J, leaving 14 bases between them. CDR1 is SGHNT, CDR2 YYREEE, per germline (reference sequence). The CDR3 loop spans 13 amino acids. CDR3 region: CASSLAQKSNAFF. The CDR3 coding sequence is TGTGCCAGCAGCTTGGCCCAGAAATCGAATGCTTTCTTT.

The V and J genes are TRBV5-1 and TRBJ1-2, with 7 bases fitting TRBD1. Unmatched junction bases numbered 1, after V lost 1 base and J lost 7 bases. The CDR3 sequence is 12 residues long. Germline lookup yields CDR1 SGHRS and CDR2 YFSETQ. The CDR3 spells CASSLTGAGYTF. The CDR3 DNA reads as TGCGCCAGCAGCTTGACAGGGGCTGGCTACACCTTC.